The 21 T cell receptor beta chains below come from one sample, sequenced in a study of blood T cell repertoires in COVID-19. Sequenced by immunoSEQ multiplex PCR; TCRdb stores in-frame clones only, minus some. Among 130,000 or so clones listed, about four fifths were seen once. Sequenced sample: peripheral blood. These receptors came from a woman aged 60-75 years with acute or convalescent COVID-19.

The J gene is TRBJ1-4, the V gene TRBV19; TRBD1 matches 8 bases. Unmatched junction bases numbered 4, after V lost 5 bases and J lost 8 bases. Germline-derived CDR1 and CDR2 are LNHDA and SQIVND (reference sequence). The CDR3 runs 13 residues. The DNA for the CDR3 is TGTGCCAGTAGTGTCCCAGGGGGCGAAAAACTGTTTTTT. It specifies CASSVPGGEKLFF.

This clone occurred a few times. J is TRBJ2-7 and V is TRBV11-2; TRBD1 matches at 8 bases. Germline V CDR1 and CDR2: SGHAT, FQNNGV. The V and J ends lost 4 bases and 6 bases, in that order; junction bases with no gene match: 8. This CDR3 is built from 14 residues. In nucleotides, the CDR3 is TGTGCCAGCAGCTCGGACAGGGACGGCTCCGAGCAGTACGTC. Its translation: CASSSDRDGSEQYV.

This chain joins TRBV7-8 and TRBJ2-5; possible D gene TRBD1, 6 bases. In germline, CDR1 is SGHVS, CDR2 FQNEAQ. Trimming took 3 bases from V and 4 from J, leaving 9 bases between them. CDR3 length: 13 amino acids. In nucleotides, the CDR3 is TGTGCCAGCAGCTTCAGGGGCCGAGAGACCCAGTACTTC. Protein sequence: CASSFRGRETQYF.

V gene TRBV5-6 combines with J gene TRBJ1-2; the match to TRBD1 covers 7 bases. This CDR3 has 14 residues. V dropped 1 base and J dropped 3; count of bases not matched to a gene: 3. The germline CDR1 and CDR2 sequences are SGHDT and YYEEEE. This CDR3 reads CASSLWDRDYGYTF. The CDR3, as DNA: TGTGCCAGCAGCTTGTGGGACAGAGACTATGGCTACACCTTC. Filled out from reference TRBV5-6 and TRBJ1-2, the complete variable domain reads DAGVTQSPTHLIKTRGQQVTLRCSPKSGHDTVSWYQQALGQGPQFIFQYYEEEERQRGNFPDRFSGHQFPNYSSELNVNALLLGDSALYLCASSLWDRDYGYTFGSGTRLTVV.

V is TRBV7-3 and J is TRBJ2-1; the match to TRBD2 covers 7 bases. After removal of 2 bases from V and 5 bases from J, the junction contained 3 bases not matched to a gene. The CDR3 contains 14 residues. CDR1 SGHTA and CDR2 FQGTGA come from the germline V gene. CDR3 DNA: TGTGCCAGCAGCTTATTCGGGAGGAACAATGAGCAGTTCTTC. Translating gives CASSLFGRNNEQFF.

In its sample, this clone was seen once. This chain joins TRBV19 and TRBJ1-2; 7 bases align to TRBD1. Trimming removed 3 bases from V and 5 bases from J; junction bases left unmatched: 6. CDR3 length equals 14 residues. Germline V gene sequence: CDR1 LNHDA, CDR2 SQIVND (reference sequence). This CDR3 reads CASSISEGQYGYTF. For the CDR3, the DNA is TGTGCCAGTAGTATTTCCGAGGGACAGTATGGCTACACCTTC. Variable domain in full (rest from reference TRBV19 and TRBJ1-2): DGGITQSPKYLFRKEGQNVTLSCEQNLNHDAMYWYRQDPGQGLRLIYYSQIVNDFQKGDIAEGYSVSREKKESFPLTVTSAQKNPTAFYLCASSISEGQYGYTFGSGTRLTVV.

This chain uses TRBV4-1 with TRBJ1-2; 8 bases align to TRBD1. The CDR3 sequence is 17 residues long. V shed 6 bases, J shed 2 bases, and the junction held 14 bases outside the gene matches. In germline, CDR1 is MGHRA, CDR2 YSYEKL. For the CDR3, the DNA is TGCGCCAGCAGTGCACCCCGGGACAGGTCCTCCAACTATGGCTACACCTTC. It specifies CASSAPRDRSSNYGYTF.

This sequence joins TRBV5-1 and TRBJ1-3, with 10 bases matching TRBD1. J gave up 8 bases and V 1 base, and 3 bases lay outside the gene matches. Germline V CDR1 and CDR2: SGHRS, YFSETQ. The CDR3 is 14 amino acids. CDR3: CASSLRTGGDTIYF. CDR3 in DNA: TGCGCCAGCAGCTTGCGGACAGGGGGGGACACCATATATTTT.

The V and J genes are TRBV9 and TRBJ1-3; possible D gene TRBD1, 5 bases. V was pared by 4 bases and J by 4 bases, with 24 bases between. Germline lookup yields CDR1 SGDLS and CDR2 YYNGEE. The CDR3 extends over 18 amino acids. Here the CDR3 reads CASSPRGGVIGSGNTIYF. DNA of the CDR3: TGTGCCAGCAGCCCACGGGGGGGGGTTATTGGCTCCGGAAACACCATATATTTT.

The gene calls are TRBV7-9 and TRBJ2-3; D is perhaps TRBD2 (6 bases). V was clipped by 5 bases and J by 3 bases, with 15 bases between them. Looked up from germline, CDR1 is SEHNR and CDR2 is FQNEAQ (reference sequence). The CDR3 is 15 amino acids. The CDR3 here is CASSVRLGATDTQYF. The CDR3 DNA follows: TGTGCCAGCAGCGTACGACTAGGAGCAACAGATACGCAGTATTTT.

This chain's CDR3 is CASSGQGPFF. The CDR3 nucleotides read TGTGCCAGCTCCGGACAGGGCCCGTTTTTT. The chain carries TRBV9 and TRBJ1-4, with 8 bases lining up with TRBD1. Germline trimming cut 7 bases from V and 16 bases from J; bases unmatched to any gene: 6. This CDR3 has 10 residues. Germline values: CDR1 SGDLS, CDR2 YYNGEE.

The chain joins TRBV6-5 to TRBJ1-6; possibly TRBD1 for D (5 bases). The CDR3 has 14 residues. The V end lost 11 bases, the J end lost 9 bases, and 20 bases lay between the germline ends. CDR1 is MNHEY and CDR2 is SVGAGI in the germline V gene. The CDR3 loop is CAAKVLAGGSPLHF. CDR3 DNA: TGTGCCGCAAAAGTCCTAGCCGGGGGTTCACCCCTCCACTTT.

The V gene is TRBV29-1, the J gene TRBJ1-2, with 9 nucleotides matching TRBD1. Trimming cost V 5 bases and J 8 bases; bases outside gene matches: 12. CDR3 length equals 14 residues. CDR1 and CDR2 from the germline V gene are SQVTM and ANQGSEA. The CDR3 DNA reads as TGCAGCGTTCTAGGCGGGACAGGGAGCTGGGGCTACACCTTC. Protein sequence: CSVLGGTGSWGYTF.

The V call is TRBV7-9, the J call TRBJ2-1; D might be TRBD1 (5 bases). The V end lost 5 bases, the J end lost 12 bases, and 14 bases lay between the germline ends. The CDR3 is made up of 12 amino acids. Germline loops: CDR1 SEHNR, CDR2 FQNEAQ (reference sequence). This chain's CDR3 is CASSAEAQGQFF. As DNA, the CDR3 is TGTGCCAGCAGCGCCGAGGCGCAGGGGCAGTTCTTC. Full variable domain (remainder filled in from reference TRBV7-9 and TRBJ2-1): DTGVSQNPRHKITKRGQNVTFRCDPISEHNRLYWYRQTLGQGPEFLTYFQNEAQLEKSRLLSDRFSAERPKGSFSTLEIQRTEQGDSAMYLCASSAEAQGQFFGPGTRLTVL.

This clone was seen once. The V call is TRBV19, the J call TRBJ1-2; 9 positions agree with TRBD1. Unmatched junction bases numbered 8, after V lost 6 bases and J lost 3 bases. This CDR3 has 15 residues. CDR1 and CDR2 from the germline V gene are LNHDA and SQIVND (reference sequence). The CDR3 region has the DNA TGTGCCAGTAGCAACCCGGGACAGGGTTACTATGGCTACACCTTC. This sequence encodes CASSNPGQGYYGYTF. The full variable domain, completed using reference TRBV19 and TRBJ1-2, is DGGITQSPKYLFRKEGQNVTLSCEQNLNHDAMYWYRQDPGQGLRLIYYSQIVNDFQKGDIAEGYSVSREKKESFPLTVTSAQKNPTAFYLCASSNPGQGYYGYTFGSGTRLTVV.

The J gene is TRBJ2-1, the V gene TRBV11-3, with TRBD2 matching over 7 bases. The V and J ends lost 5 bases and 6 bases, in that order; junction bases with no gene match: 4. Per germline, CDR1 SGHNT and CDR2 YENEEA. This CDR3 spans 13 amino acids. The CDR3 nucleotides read TGTGCCAGCAGCCAACGGGGGGTCAATGAGCAGTTCTTC. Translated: CASSQRGVNEQFF.

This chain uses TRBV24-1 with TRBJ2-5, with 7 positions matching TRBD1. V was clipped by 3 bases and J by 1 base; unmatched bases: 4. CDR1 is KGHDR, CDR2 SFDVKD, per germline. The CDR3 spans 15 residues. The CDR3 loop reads CATSDTGALQETQYF. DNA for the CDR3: TGTGCCACCAGTGATACAGGGGCCCTCCAAGAGACCCAGTACTTC.

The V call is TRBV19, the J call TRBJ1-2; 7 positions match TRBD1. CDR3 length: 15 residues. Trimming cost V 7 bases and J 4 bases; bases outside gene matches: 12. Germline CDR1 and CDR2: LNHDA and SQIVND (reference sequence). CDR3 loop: CASTPGGTISYGYTF. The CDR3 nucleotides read TGTGCCAGTACGCCAGGGGGAACTATTAGCTATGGCTACACCTTC.

The CDR3, as DNA: TGCGCCAGCAGCCGGGGCCAGGACGCAATCAGGCATGAGCAGTTCTTC. Translated: CASSRGQDAIRHEQFF. The chain uses TRBV4-1 and TRBJ2-1; D perhaps matches TRBD1 (5 bases). In germline, CDR1 is MGHRA, CDR2 YSYEKL. The CDR3 spans 16 residues. V gave up 4 bases and J gave up 8 bases, with 21 bases separating them.

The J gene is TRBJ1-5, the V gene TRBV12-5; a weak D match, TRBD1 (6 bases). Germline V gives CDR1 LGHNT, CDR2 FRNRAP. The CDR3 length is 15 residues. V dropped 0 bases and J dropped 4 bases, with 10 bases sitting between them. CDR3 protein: CASGLVSQGNQPQHF. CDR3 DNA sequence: TGTGCTAGTGGTTTGGTATCACAGGGTAATCAGCCCCAGCATTTT.

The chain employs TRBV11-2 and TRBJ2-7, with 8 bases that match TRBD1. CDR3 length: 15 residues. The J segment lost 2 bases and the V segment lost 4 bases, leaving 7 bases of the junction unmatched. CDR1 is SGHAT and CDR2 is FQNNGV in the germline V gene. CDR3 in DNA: TGTGCCAGCAGCTCTCGCGGGACAGGAACCTACGAGCAGTACTTC. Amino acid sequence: CASSSRGTGTYEQYF. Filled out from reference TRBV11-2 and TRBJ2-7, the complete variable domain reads EAGVAQSPRYKIIEKRQSVAFWCNPISGHATLYWYQQILGQGPKLLIQFQNNGVVDDSQLPKDRFSAERLKGVDSTLKIQPAKLEDSAVYLCASSSRGTGTYEQYFGPGTRLTVT.